This passage covers 28 T cell receptor beta chains from one sample sequenced in a study of CD49a tissue-resident CD8 T cells in human skin. Sequenced by immunoSEQ multiplex PCR; TCRdb stores in-frame clones only, minus some. The sample consists of roughly 1,500 clones, 60% to 70% of them appearing once. Sequencing used CLA- CD8+ effector memory T cells sorted from blood. These receptors all stem from a human donor in good health.

This chain connects TRBV28 to TRBJ2-1; D remains unclear. Between the trimmed V and J ends, which lost 10 bases and 5 bases, there was a span of 6 bases. Germline assignment: CDR1 MDHEN and CDR2 SYDVKM. This CDR3 contains 10 residues. CDR3 protein: CATADNEQFF. Here the CDR3 DNA reads TGTGCCACTGCAGACAATGAGCAGTTCTTC.

This chain links TRBV7-7 with TRBJ2-5, with D perhaps TRBD1 (6 bases). V lost 6 bases and J lost 2, with 13 bases in between. Germline CDR1 and CDR2: SSHAT and FNYEAQ (reference sequence). The CDR3 has 14 residues. In DNA form, the CDR3 reads TGTGCCAGCAGTATACAGGGAAAGCAAGAGACCCAGTACTTC. Its protein is CASSIQGKQETQYF.

This clone was observed a handful of times. The J gene is TRBJ2-1, the V gene TRBV7-9; D ambiguous. V gave up 3 bases and J gave up 5 bases, with 5 bases separating them. Germline CDR1 SEHNR, CDR2 FQNEAQ (reference sequence). CDR3 size: 12 residues. As DNA, the CDR3 is TGTGCCAGCAGCTTCTTAGACAATGAGCAGTTCTTC. It codes for CASSFLDNEQFF.

The chain recombines TRBV29-1 with TRBJ2-1; 7 bases align to TRBD2. CDR3 length: 11 amino acids. Looked up from germline, CDR1 is SQVTM and CDR2 is ANQGSEA. The J segment lost 9 bases and the V segment lost 4 bases, leaving 3 bases of the junction unmatched. Here the CDR3 reads CSVGGSGEQFF. CDR3 DNA: TGCAGCGTTGGCGGGAGCGGTGAGCAGTTCTTC.

The rearrangement links TRBV7-6 to TRBJ1-1, with D tentatively TRBD1 (5 bases). This CDR3 contains 13 residues. CDR1 is SGHVS, CDR2 FNYEAQ, per germline. V was cut by 4 bases and J by 0 bases, with 6 bases left in between. The CDR3 is CASSSGMNTEAFF. The DNA of the CDR3 is TGTGCCAGCAGCTCAGGGATGAACACTGAAGCTTTCTTT.

The gene calls are TRBV19 and TRBJ2-2; 16 positions agree with TRBD2. The germline V gene encodes CDR1 LNHDA and CDR2 SQIVND (reference sequence). J lost 6 bases, V lost 5 bases, and 12 bases had no gene match. The CDR3 is 19 residues long. The CDR3 loop reads CASSPTGLAGGPRAGELFF. CDR3 sequence (DNA): TGTGCCAGTAGTCCTACGGGACTAGCGGGAGGGCCTAGGGCCGGGGAGCTGTTTTTT.

This chain connects TRBV7-9 to TRBJ2-1, with 10 bases aligning to TRBD2. The CDR3 has 15 residues. CDR1 is SEHNR, CDR2 FQNEAQ, per germline (reference sequence). The V gene end was trimmed by 0 bases and the J gene end by 10 bases; junction bases not matched to a gene: 6. The CDR3 is CASSLATSGLPEQFF. CDR3 in DNA: TGTGCCAGCAGCTTAGCGACTAGCGGGCTACCCGAGCAGTTCTTC.

This chain joins TRBV6-1 and TRBJ2-3; TRBD2 matches 8 bases. CDR3 length: 13 amino acids. Trimming cost V 8 bases and J 4 bases; bases outside gene matches: 5. CDR1 and CDR2 (germline): MNHNS, SASEGT. For the CDR3, the DNA is TGTGCCAGCGGAGCGGGAGATGCAGATACGCAGTATTTT. Its translation: CASGAGDADTQYF.

V gene TRBV19 combines with J gene TRBJ1-1; D unclear. V dropped 5 bases and J dropped 5 bases, with 18 bases sitting between them. Germline values: CDR1 LNHDA, CDR2 SQIVND (reference sequence). The CDR3 runs 15 residues. The DNA of the CDR3 is TGTGCCAGTAGTGGAGGGATCGACCACCGTACTGAAGCTTTCTTT. Protein sequence: CASSGGIDHRTEAFF.

The rearrangement links TRBV6-1 to TRBJ2-6; D is unclear. Looked up from germline, CDR1 is MNHNS and CDR2 is SASEGT. Trimming left V 1 base short and J 4 bases short, with 8 bases between. The CDR3 covers 15 residues. CDR3 in amino acids: CASSEGSSGANVLTF. The CDR3 region has the DNA TGTGCCAGCAGTGAAGGGAGCTCAGGGGCCAACGTCCTGACTTTC.

The rearrangement uses TRBV6-4 and TRBJ2-1, with D possibly TRBD2 on 5 matching bases. The V gene lost 4 bases and the J gene lost 5 bases, with 9 bases spanning the gap. The germline V gene has CDR1 MRHNA and CDR2 SNTAGT. The CDR3 contains 13 residues. The DNA of the CDR3 is TGTGCCAGCAGTGTGACGACTAACAATGAGCAGTTCTTC. This codes for CASSVTTNNEQFF.

Only a few counts were recorded for this clone. The V call is TRBV6-6, the J call TRBJ1-2; D unresolved. The CDR3 totals 16 residues. Germline assignment: CDR1 MNHNY and CDR2 SVGAGI (reference sequence). The ends were cut back, 0 bases at V and 1 base at J, with 12 bases in the middle. The CDR3 is CASSYSEIPDNYGYTF. CDR3 coding DNA: TGTGCCAGCAGTTACTCGGAGATCCCGGATAACTATGGCTACACCTTC.

This CDR3 is CASSETEAGSNEQFF. CDR3 nucleotides: TGTGCCAGCAGTGAAACCGAGGCAGGGTCGAATGAGCAGTTCTTC. The V gene is TRBV6-1, the J gene TRBJ2-1; TRBD1 might be the D (5 bases). Germline-derived CDR1 and CDR2 are MNHNS and SASEGT. The CDR3 is made up of 15 amino acids. With 2 bases removed from V and 7 bases from J, the gap between germline ends came to 15 bases.

The rearrangement joins TRBV14 to TRBJ2-7; maybe TRBD2 (6 bases). Trimming pared 2 bases from V and 7 bases from J, leaving 18 bases between. The CDR3 runs 15 residues. The germline V gene has CDR1 SGHDN and CDR2 FVKESK. The CDR3 protein is CASSQLGQGGGEQYF. DNA for the CDR3: TGTGCCAGCAGCCAACTGGGCCAGGGAGGAGGTGAGCAGTACTTC.

The chain carries TRBV29-1 and TRBJ2-1, with D uncertain. The CDR3 spans 10 residues. V was cut by 4 bases and J by 6 bases, with 4 bases left in between. Germline CDR1 and CDR2: SQVTM and ANQGSEA. CDR3 amino acids: CSVVSNEQFF. The CDR3 bases are TGCAGCGTTGTGAGCAATGAGCAGTTCTTC.

Within the sample, this clone is large (0.1 to 1%). V gene TRBV6-4 combines with J gene TRBJ2-3; possible D gene TRBD2, 6 bases. CDR1 and CDR2 from the germline V gene are MRHNA and SNTAGT. The CDR3 loop spans 16 amino acids. V shed 0 bases and J shed 4 bases, with 14 bases lying between them. The CDR3 here is CASSDSVGSGSDTQYF. CDR3 in DNA: TGTGCCAGCAGTGACTCGGTCGGGAGCGGTTCAGATACGCAGTATTTT.

The chain employs TRBV4-2 and TRBJ1-2; TRBD1 agrees at 8 bases. CDR1 LGHNA and CDR2 YNFKEQ come from the germline V gene. V was pared by 3 bases and J by 4 bases, with 10 bases of the junction left unmatched. The CDR3 is made up of 16 amino acids. The CDR3 here is CASSQGPGQETYGYTF. The CDR3 nucleotides are TGTGCCAGCAGCCAGGGGCCGGGACAGGAGACCTATGGCTACACCTTC.

This rearrangement joins TRBV28 to TRBJ2-1; 7 nucleotides align to TRBD1. The CDR3 length is 14 residues. The V gene's germline CDR1 is MDHEN and CDR2 SYDVKM. Unmatched junction bases numbered 4, after V lost 6 bases and J lost 2 bases. This chain's CDR3 is CASSRQGAYNEQFF. CDR3 DNA sequence: TGTGCCAGCAGCCGACAGGGAGCCTACAATGAGCAGTTCTTC.

The V call is TRBV27, the J call TRBJ2-2; D may be TRBD1 (6 bases). The CDR3 sequence is 17 residues long. V was shortened by 5 bases and J by 5 bases, with 21 bases between the two germline ends. Per germline, CDR1 MNHEY and CDR2 SMNVEV (reference sequence). CDR3 in amino acids: CASSLTSAAGETGELFF. The CDR3 nucleotides are TGTGCCAGCAGTCTGACGTCCGCGGCAGGGGAAACCGGGGAGCTGTTTTTT.

The CDR3, as DNA: TGTGCCAGTAGTATACCAGGACTAGAGGGCAATGAGCAGTTCTTC. Translation: CASSIPGLEGNEQFF. V gene TRBV19 combines with J gene TRBJ2-1, with TRBD2 matching 7 bases. From germline, CDR1 is LNHDA and CDR2 SQIVND (reference sequence). V was clipped by 2 bases and J by 6 bases; unmatched bases: 7. The CDR3 loop spans 15 amino acids.

This chain links TRBV29-1 with TRBJ2-7; no firm D call. The V gene's germline CDR1 is SQVTM and CDR2 ANQGSEA. This CDR3 has 10 residues. Between the trimmed V and J ends, which lost 7 bases and 1 base, there was a span of 5 bases. The CDR3 reads CSAGSYEQYF. In nucleotides, the CDR3 is TGCAGCGCAGGATCCTACGAGCAGTACTTC.

The chain links TRBV6-4 to TRBJ2-3; TRBD2 aligns across 7 bases. The CDR3 loop spans 14 amino acids. The germline gives CDR1 MRHNA, CDR2 SNTAGT. J gave up 0 bases and V 3 bases, and 0 bases lay outside the gene matches. CDR3 loop: CASSEAGSTDTQYF. CDR3 coding DNA: TGTGCCAGCAGTGAAGCGGGAAGCACAGATACGCAGTATTTT.

CDR3 sequence reads: CASSATTGANVLTF. The CDR3, as DNA: TGCGCCAGCAGTGCCACAACTGGGGCCAACGTCCTGACTTTC. V gene TRBV10-1 combines with J gene TRBJ2-6; D gene ambiguous. V dropped 4 bases and J dropped 2 bases, with 6 bases sitting between them. Germline V gene lookup returns CDR1 WNHNN and CDR2 SYGVQD (reference sequence). The CDR3 extends over 14 amino acids.

The sample holds one count of this clone. The chain recombines TRBV6-4 with TRBJ2-3; 11 bases map to TRBD2. This CDR3 spans 14 amino acids. V gave up 8 bases and J gave up 1 base; unmatched junction bases: 2. Germline CDR1 reads MRHNA; CDR2 reads SNTAGT. The CDR3 region is CASGTSGGTDTQYF. DNA for the CDR3: TGTGCCAGCGGGACTAGCGGAGGCACAGATACGCAGTATTTT.

The chain combines TRBV6-1 with TRBJ1-6; maybe TRBD1 (6 bases). V was trimmed by 5 bases and J by 5 bases, leaving 13 bases between them. Germline V lookup: CDR1 MNHNS, CDR2 SASEGT. This CDR3 is built from 15 residues. The CDR3 DNA is TGTGCCAGCAGTACTACTCAGGGGAATAATTCACCCCTCCACTTT. Translation gives CASSTTQGNNSPLHF.

The gene calls are TRBV10-2 and TRBJ1-5; the D is unclear. V was cut by 0 bases and J by 0 bases, with 9 bases left in between. The CDR3 has 16 residues. Germline V gene data show CDR1 as WSHSY and CDR2 as SAAADI. DNA of the CDR3: TGCGCCAGCAGTGAGTCAGACACCCCTAGCAATCAGCCCCAGCATTTT. Protein: CASSESDTPSNQPQHF.

This rearrangement joins TRBV10-1 to TRBJ2-7, with 10 bases lining up with TRBD1. J was trimmed by 7 bases and V by 3 bases; bases with no gene match: 9. This CDR3 has 15 residues. Germline V gene lookup returns CDR1 WNHNN and CDR2 SYGVQD (reference sequence). This CDR3 is CASSDPGTGVVEQYF. The CDR3 DNA reads TGCGCCAGCAGTGATCCCGGGACAGGGGTTGTGGAGCAGTACTTC.

The CDR3 spells CASSETGGGTDTQYF. CDR3 coding DNA: TGTGCCAGCAGTGAAACAGGGGGGGGCACAGATACGCAGTATTTT. This chain connects TRBV6-1 to TRBJ2-3, with D tentatively TRBD1 (8 bases). The CDR3 covers 15 residues. Trimming shortened V by 2 bases and J by 1 base, and 10 bases separated the two germline ends. Germline CDR1 and CDR2: MNHNS and SASEGT.